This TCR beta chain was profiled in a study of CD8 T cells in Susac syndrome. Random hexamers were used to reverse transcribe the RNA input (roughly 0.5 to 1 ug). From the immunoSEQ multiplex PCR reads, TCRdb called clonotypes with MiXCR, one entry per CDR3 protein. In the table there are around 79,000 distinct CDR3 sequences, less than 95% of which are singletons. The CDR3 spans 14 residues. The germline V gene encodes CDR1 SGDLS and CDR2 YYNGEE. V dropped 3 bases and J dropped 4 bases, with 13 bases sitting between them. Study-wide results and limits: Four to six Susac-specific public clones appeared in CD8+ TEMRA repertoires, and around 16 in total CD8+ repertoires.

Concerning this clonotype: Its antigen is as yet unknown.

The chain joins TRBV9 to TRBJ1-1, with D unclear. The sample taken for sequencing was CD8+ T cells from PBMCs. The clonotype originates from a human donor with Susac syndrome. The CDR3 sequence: CASSAFNQITEAFF. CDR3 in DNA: TGTGCCAGCAGCGCCTTCAATCAGATCACTGAAGCTTTCTTT.